The present TCR beta chain was sequenced within a study of blood T cell repertoires in COVID-19 (dated by TCRdb to the early 2020s). With respect to the entire study: Samples from collaborators originated in the United States, Italy and Spain and spanned both the acute and convalescent phases of COVID-19. Where HLA class I and class II types were available, the types were taken from metadata supplied by the sample provider, not from assay-based typing. The samples were drawn from the first 160 participants of the ongoing ImmuneRACE study and from roughly 1,300 subjects provided by 6 global collaborators. Sample metadata almost always included a de-identified subject ID, COVID-19 status, age in years and sex. Deeply sampled blood TCRbeta repertoires from subjects exposed to, actively infected with, or recovered from COVID-19 were included in the dataset. The repertoires were made available in a free public database intended to serve as a resource for research on the immune response to SARS-CoV-2. The material from the prospective study consisted of cDNA or gDNA derived from T cells, B-cell-depleted T cells, or PBMCs. The full study reports these points: The amount of clinical and demographic metadata varied by source and participant and was provided uncurated.

TCRbeta CDR3 regions were amplified from genomic DNA using the immunoSEQ Assay, a bias-controlled multiplex PCR. The source study handled its data this way. The number of nucleated cells in each sample was estimated from the amplification of reference gene primers within the assay. To quantify the absolute abundance of each unique TCRbeta CDR3 rearrangement, sequence reads were collapsed and filtered. Productive Simpson clonality was computed per sample as the square root of Simpson's diversity index over productive rearrangements. Drawn from immuneACCESS, this table holds only the in-frame rearrangements with V and J called that TCRdb kept. Clones are partly lost; checked studies trace under half to an unresolved V gene and leave the rest unexplained. Clone size and V and J calls were adopted from that table, with D and trimming inferred from the DNA. Counted in this sample were some 100,000 clones; over 75% of them appeared once. Less than 7.5% of the sample comes from the top ten.

According to the germline V gene, CDR1 reads MDHEN and CDR2 reads SYDVKM. From cysteine to phenylalanine, the CDR3 is 15 amino acids long. Only the CDR3 DNA stays, 45 bases, in frame from base 1. V drops 1 base and J drops 3 bases, leaving 13 bases in between. The collaborating institutions used their own protocols to collect whole blood in K2EDTA tubes. For TCRbeta analysis, collaborator samples were shipped as frozen whole blood, as isolated PBMCs, or as DNA extracted from either sample type. With respect to this clone: Its antigen is still unknown. Per-base qualities were not stored, and no clone one base away is much larger.

In this chain, TRBV28 is recombined with TRBJ2-7, with a tentative D gene TRBD2 over 5 matching bases. What was sequenced was peripheral blood. The source is an older woman with acute or convalescent COVID-19. The CDR3 protein: CASSLFGEGSYEQYF. The DNA sequence is as follows: TGTGCCAGCAGTTTATTCGGTGAGGGCAGCTACGAGCAGTACTTC.